These T cell receptor beta chains were read from a single sample in a study of ipilimumab plus nivolumab after autologous stem cell transplantation. Libraries were prepared by immunoSEQ multiplex PCR; TCRdb keeps only in-frame clonotypes and omits some of them. The repertoire holds some 41,000 clones, with almost 95% as singletons. Material: PBMCs, obtained in a trial of ipilimumab plus nivolumab as post-transplant consolidation. These receptors were collected from a male donor with multiple myeloma. CDR3s include the opening cysteine and the closing phenylalanine or tryptophan. D genes are given only for firm matches. Size tells how often a clone was seen (once, few, many) or the class of an expanded clone, and some rows leave it out.

>TRBV10-3|TRBJ1-1|NA|NA
TGTGCCATCAGTGATAGGGGGGACACTGAAGCTTTCTTT
CAISDRGDTEAFF
>TRBV5-8|TRBJ2-3|TRBD2|NA
TGTGCCAGCAGCTTGGCCGGGCCCCCCGCGGGAGGGCGCACAGATACGCAGTATTTT
CASSLAGPPAGGRTDTQYF
>TRBV5-1|TRBJ2-7|TRBD1|once
TGCGCCAGCAGCTCCCCAACACAGGGGATCTACGAGCAGTACTTC
CASSSPTQGIYEQYF
>TRBV6-1|TRBJ2-7|TRBD1|NA
TGTGCCAGCAGTGAAAACAGGGGTTCCAGGGGCGAGCAGTACTTC
CASSENRGSRGEQYF
>TRBV5-1|TRBJ2-7|NA|NA
TGCGCCAGCAGCTTGGTGGGCAGTACCTACGAGCAGTACTTC
CASSLVGSTYEQYF
>TRBV7-9|TRBJ2-5|TRBD2|NA
TGTGCCGGGGGGGGACCGGTCCAAGAGACCCAGTACTTC
CAGGGPVQETQYF
>TRBV9|TRBJ1-1|NA|NA
TGTGCCAGCAGCGTATCATCCGGGACTAACACTGAAGCTTTCTTT
CASSVSSGTNTEAFF
>TRBV18|TRBJ2-7|TRBD2|NA
TGTGCCAGCTCACCTAGCGGGGGGAGCTCCTACGAGCAGTACTTC
CASSPSGGSSYEQYF
>TRBV28|TRBJ2-5|NA|NA
TGTGCCAGTAGACCGGGGTGGGAGACCCAGTACTTC
CASRPGWETQYF
>TRBV5-4|TRBJ2-1|TRBD2|NA
TGTGCCAGCAGCTTACAGCGGGGACACAATGAGCAGTTCTTC
CASSLQRGHNEQFF
>TRBV11-2|TRBJ1-2|NA|NA
TGTGCCAGCAGCTTACGCAGAACTAACTATGGCTACACCTTC
CASSLRRTNYGYTF
>TRBV4-1|TRBJ2-5|NA|NA
TGCGCCAGCAGCCAAGTGGTGGGGACGCCGAGAGAGACCCAGTACTTC
CASSQVVGTPRETQYF
>TRBV7-9|TRBJ2-3|NA|once
TGTGCCAGCAGCTTCAAGGGTTGGGTACGCACAGATACGCAGTATTTT
CASSFKGWVRTDTQYF
>TRBV2|TRBJ2-5|TRBD2|NA
TGTGCCAGCAGTGTGGGACTAGCGGGGGGGAACGGAGAGACCCAGTACTTC
CASSVGLAGGNGETQYF
>TRBV2|TRBJ2-3|NA|NA
TGTGCCAGCAGTGGGGTCGGAGCGGGTGCTAGCACAGATACGCAGTATTTT
CASSGVGAGASTDTQYF
>TRBV27|TRBJ1-1|NA|NA
TGTGCCAGCAGTTCCCGACAGCACACTGAAGCTTTCTTT
CASSSRQHTEAFF
>TRBV19|TRBJ1-5|TRBD1|NA
TGTGCCAGTAAAGCGCAAACGAGGGGGCAGCAGCCCCAGCATTTT
CASKAQTRGQQPQHF
>TRBV27|TRBJ2-2|NA|NA
TGTGCCAGCAGTTTAGCACTGGGCACCTACACCGGGGAGCTGTTTTTT
CASSLALGTYTGELFF
>TRBV19|TRBJ1-5|NA|NA
TGTGCCAGTCCTCCTGGCCGAACTATCAATCAGCCCCAGCATTTT
CASPPGRTINQPQHF
>TRBV9|TRBJ1-2|TRBD1|NA
TGTGCCAGCAGCTCACGGACAGGAACTAACTATGGCTACACCTTC
CASSSRTGTNYGYTF
>TRBV5-1|TRBJ2-2|TRBD2|NA
TGCGCCAGCAGTTTTGCGGGAGCGGGCACCGGGGAGCTGTTTTTT
CASSFAGAGTGELFF
>TRBV6-1|TRBJ1-1|TRBD1|NA
TGTGCCAGCAGATGGGACAGGGCTGGCACTGAAGCTTTCTTT
CASRWDRAGTEAFF
>TRBV11-2|TRBJ1-3|TRBD1|NA
TGTGCCAGCAGCTCGTCACCCAGGGGGGTGACTGGAAACACCATATATTTT
CASSSSPRGVTGNTIYF
>TRBV9|TRBJ2-1|NA|NA
TGTGCCAGCAGCGCCCACGTCGGGTCCTACAATGAGCAGTTCTTC
CASSAHVGSYNEQFF
>TRBV4-3|TRBJ1-1|NA|NA
TGCGCCAGCAGCCAAGTTTCTAGCAGGGGAACTGAAGCTTTCTTT
CASSQVSSRGTEAFF
>TRBV7-9|TRBJ2-5|TRBD2|NA
TGTGCCAGCAGCGGTAGCGGGGGGGCTTTAGAGACCCAGTACTTC
CASSGSGGALETQYF
>TRBV19|TRBJ1-5|NA|once
TGTGCCAGTAGTGGGGTATTCGGTCAGCCCCAGCATTTT
CASSGVFGQPQHF
>TRBV9|TRBJ1-1|NA|few
TGTGCCAGCAGCGGGACAGAGAACACTGAAGCTTTCTTT
CASSGTENTEAFF
>TRBV18|TRBJ2-7|NA|NA
TGTGCCAGCTCACGCTCCTACGAGCAGTACTTC
CASSRSYEQYF
>TRBV29-1|TRBJ2-7|TRBD1|once
TGCAGCGTTGTCAAGGGGGCATTCCACGAGCAGTACTTC
CSVVKGAFHEQYF
>TRBV6-6|TRBJ1-3|NA|NA
TGTGCCACCGACTTCGGAAACACCATATATTTT
CATDFGNTIYF
>TRBV5-4|TRBJ2-2|NA|NA
TGTGCCACCCGGAGAAGTGGGGGGAACACCGGGGAGCTGTTTTTT
CATRRSGGNTGELFF
>TRBV4-1|TRBJ1-2|TRBD1|NA
TGCGCCAGCAGCCAAGATCTGGGACAGCCTAACTATGGCTACACCTTC
CASSQDLGQPNYGYTF
>TRBV7-2|TRBJ2-7|TRBD2|NA
TGTGCCAGCAGCCCTGAGCGGGGGTTGTACGAGCAGTACTTC
CASSPERGLYEQYF
>TRBV9|TRBJ1-3|NA|NA
TGTGCCAGCAGCCCCCAATGGCAGGGTCGAAACACCATATATTTT
CASSPQWQGRNTIYF
>TRBV30|TRBJ1-2|NA|few
TGTGCCTGGAGTTTTGGCAGGGGCCCCTATGGCTACACCTTC
CAWSFGRGPYGYTF
>TRBV19|TRBJ2-3|TRBD2|NA
TGTGCCAGTACTCCGAGGACTAGCGGGAGGGTAGATACGCAGTATTTT
CASTPRTSGRVDTQYF
>TRBV4-3|TRBJ1-4|NA|NA
TGCGCCAGCAGCCAAGGAGGGGGGGCCCAGAGGCGGGAAAAACTGTTTTTT
CASSQGGGAQRREKLFF
>TRBV18|TRBJ2-7|NA|NA
TGTGCCAGCTCTCCGCCCTCAGGGGTGTACGAGCAGTACTTC
CASSPPSGVYEQYF
>TRBV7-8|TRBJ2-4|TRBD2|NA
TGTGCCAGCAGCTCCCGAGCGGGGGGGGACAAAAACATTCAGTACTTC
CASSSRAGGDKNIQYF
>TRBV11-2|TRBJ1-3|NA|NA
TGTGCCAGCAGCTTAGAAGGGGATTCCGGAAACACCATATATTTT
CASSLEGDSGNTIYF
>TRBV6-6|TRBJ1-4|NA|NA
TGTGCCAGCAGCAAGAATGGGCGCCGAGAAAAACTGTTTTTT
CASSKNGRREKLFF
>TRBV28|TRBJ2-5|NA|NA
TGTGCCAGCAGTTCCCCCCATACAGGGTCCCAGGTCACCCAGTACTTC
CASSSPHTGSQVTQYF
>TRBV28|TRBJ1-5|NA|NA
TGTGCCAGCAGTTTGGAAAATAGCAATCAGCCCCAGCATTTT
CASSLENSNQPQHF
>TRBV27|TRBJ1-2|NA|NA
TGTGCCAGCAGTAGGGGACACCAGCCAAACTATGGCTACACCTTC
CASSRGHQPNYGYTF
>TRBV27|TRBJ2-3|NA|NA
TGTGCCAGCAGTCACGGGACTCCAGATACGCAGTATTTT
CASSHGTPDTQYF
>TRBV7-2|TRBJ2-1|TRBD2|NA
TGTGCCAGCAGCCCGAACTCCGGGACTAGCTACAATGAGCAGTTCTTC
CASSPNSGTSYNEQFF
>TRBV19|TRBJ2-1|TRBD2|NA
TGTGCCAGTAGTATAGATCCCCCGACTAGCGGGAGCTCCTACAATGAGCAGTTCTTC
CASSIDPPTSGSSYNEQFF
>TRBV6-5|TRBJ2-1|TRBD2|NA
TGTGCCAGCAAAGGGAGCGGGATCTCCTACAATGAGCAGTTCTTC
CASKGSGISYNEQFF
>TRBV7-9|TRBJ2-7|NA|NA
TGTGCCAGCAGCTTAGGGGAATTAACGGGACTCTCCTTCGAGCAGTACTTC
CASSLGELTGLSFEQYF
>TRBV10-3|TRBJ1-2|NA|few
TGTGCCATCAGTGAAGCTGGGGATTGGGGTGGCTACACCTTC
CAISEAGDWGGYTF
>TRBV18|TRBJ2-5|NA|NA
TGTGCCAGCTCACCACTTGGGGCCGGGCCCGGCGAGACCCAGTACTTC
CASSPLGAGPGETQYF
>TRBV7-3|TRBJ2-1|TRBD2|NA
TGTGCCAGCAGCATCGGACTAGCGGCGTACAATGAGCAGTTCTTC
CASSIGLAAYNEQFF
>TRBV4-3|TRBJ2-3|TRBD2|NA
TGCGCCAGCAGCCGGCGTAGCGGGGGGGAGGATACGCAGTATTTT
CASSRRSGGEDTQYF
>TRBV25-1|TRBJ1-1|TRBD1|NA
TGTGCCAGCAGTGTTCAGGGGGCCCGTTCGAACACTGAAGCTTTCTTT
CASSVQGARSNTEAFF